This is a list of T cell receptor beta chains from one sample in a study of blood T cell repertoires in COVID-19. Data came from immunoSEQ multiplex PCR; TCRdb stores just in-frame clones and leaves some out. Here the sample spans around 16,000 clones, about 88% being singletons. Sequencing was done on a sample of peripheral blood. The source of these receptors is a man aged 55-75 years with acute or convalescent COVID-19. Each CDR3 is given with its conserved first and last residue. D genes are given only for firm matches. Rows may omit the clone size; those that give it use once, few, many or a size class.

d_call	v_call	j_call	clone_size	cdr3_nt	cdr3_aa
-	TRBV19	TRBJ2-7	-	TGTGCCAGTAGTAGAAAAGGAGGGGGCGGTGTGCAGTACTTC	CASSRKGGGGVQYF
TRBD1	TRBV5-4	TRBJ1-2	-	TGTGCCAGCAGCTATCGAACCGGGACAGGCTATACTAACTATGGCTACACCTTC	CASSYRTGTGYTNYGYTF
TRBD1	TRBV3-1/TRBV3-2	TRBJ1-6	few	TGTGCCAGCAGCCCAGGGCGGGACAGGGGTCAACCCCTCCACTTT	CASSPGRDRGQPLHF
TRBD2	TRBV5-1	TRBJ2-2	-	TGCGCCAGCAGCGTGAGCGGGGTCAACACCGGGGAGCTGTTTTTT	CASSVSGVNTGELFF
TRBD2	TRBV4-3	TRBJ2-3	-	TGCGCCAGCAGCCAAGTCGGCGGGAGTTTTACAGATACGCAGTATTTT	CASSQVGGSFTDTQYF
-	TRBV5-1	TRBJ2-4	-	TGCGCCAGCAGCGGGGCCGGGGCCAAAAACATTCAGTACTTC	CASSGAGAKNIQYF
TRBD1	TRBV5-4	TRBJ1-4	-	TGTGCCAGCAGCGAAAACAGGGGTCTGAATGAAAAACTGTTTTTT	CASSENRGLNEKLFF
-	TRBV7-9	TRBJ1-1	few	TGTGCCAGCAGCTTAGTGGAACGGGGAGCTTTCTTT	CASSLVERGAFF
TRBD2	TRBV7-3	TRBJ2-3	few	TGTGCCAGCAGCCCCCAAGCGGGAGTGCCAGATACGCAGTATTTT	CASSPQAGVPDTQYF
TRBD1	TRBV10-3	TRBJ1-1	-	TGTGCCATCACCCGGACAGGAAACGAGAACACTGAAGCTTTCTTT	CAITRTGNENTEAFF